Presented here are 2 T cell receptor beta chains from one specimen sequenced in a study of T cells after somatic rescue of genetic block. Produced via immunoSEQ multiplex PCR; TCRdb's table is partial and in-frame only. The sample shows about 15,000 clones, under 80% of them seen only once. The sequenced material came from peripheral blood mononuclear cells (PBMCs). The receptor source for this set is a man aged 18 to 30.

This sequence joins TRBV2 and TRBJ2-1, with TRBD2 identical over 10 bases. This CDR3 contains 17 residues. The V gene's germline CDR1 is SNHLY and CDR2 FYNNEI. The V and J ends lost 6 bases and 8 bases, in that order; junction bases with no gene match: 16. CDR3 coding DNA: TGTGCCAGCAGCTTTTCTACAGGGCTAGCGGGAGTAGATGAGCAGTTCTTC. The encoded protein is CASSFSTGLAGVDEQFF.

This clone occurred a few times. V is TRBV4-2 and J is TRBJ2-3, with D tentatively TRBD2 (6 bases). CDR1 and CDR2 from the germline V gene are LGHNA and YNFKEQ. This CDR3 region has 17 residues. V dropped 0 bases and J dropped 1 base, with 14 bases sitting between them. CDR3 nucleotides: TGTGCCAGCAGCCAAGAATTTGCGGGGCCAGGCACAGATACGCAGTATTTT. Translation: CASSQEFAGPGTDTQYF.